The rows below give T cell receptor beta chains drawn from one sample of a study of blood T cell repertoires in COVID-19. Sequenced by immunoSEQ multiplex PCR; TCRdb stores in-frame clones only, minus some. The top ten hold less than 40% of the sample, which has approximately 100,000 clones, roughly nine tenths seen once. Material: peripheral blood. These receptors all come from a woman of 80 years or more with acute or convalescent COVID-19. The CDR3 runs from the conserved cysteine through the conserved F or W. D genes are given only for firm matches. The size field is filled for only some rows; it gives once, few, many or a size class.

CASSVQGAAGELFF,TGTGCCAGCAGCGTGCAGGGGGCGGCCGGGGAGCTGTTTTTT,TRBD1,TRBV9,.,TRBJ2-2
CASSIARLETQYF,TGTGCCAGTAGTATAGCCCGGTTGGAGACCCAGTACTTC,.,TRBV19,.,TRBJ2-5
CASSREQGQPQHF,TGCGCCAGCAGCCGAGAACAGGGTCAGCCCCAGCATTTT,.,TRBV4-3,.,TRBJ1-5
CASSLDRGISGTEAFF,TGCGCCAGCAGCTTGGACAGGGGAATTTCAGGCACTGAAGCTTTCTTT,TRBD1,TRBV5-1,few,TRBJ1-1
CASSLGSFWGQNSNQPQHF,TGTGCCAGCAGTTTGGGGAGTTTCTGGGGGCAGAATAGCAATCAGCCCCAGCATTTT,.,TRBV28,.,TRBJ1-5
CASSYQGGNQPQHF,TGTGCCAGCAGCTATCAGGGGGGCAATCAGCCCCAGCATTTT,TRBD1,TRBV7-2,.,TRBJ1-5
CASSAGQLYGYTF,TGTGCCAGCAGCGCGGGACAGCTCTATGGCTACACCTTC,TRBD1,TRBV5-6,.,TRBJ1-2
CASSLEPFTGPLNYGYTF,TGTGCCAGCAGCCTTGAGCCCTTTACAGGGCCCCTAAACTATGGCTACACCTTC,.,TRBV4-2,.,TRBJ1-2
CASSPITDTQYF,TGTGCCAGCAGCCCCATCACAGATACGCAGTATTTT,.,TRBV7-2,.,TRBJ2-3
CASSRSTSHQDEQFF,TGTGCCAGCAGTCGATCGACTAGCCACCAGGATGAGCAGTTCTTC,TRBD2,TRBV6-6,.,TRBJ2-1
CASSPQDRGTNQPQHF,TGTGCCAGCTCACCACAGGACAGGGGGACGAATCAGCCCCAGCATTTT,TRBD1,TRBV18,few,TRBJ1-5
CASTFGRGREKLFF,TGTGCCAGTACGTTCGGGAGGGGGCGAGAAAAACTGTTTTTT,TRBD1,TRBV19,.,TRBJ1-4
CASSLSRTPGLIDTQYF,TGTGCCAGCAGCTTATCTCGGACTCCCGGTTTGATAGATACGCAGTATTTT,.,TRBV7-8,.,TRBJ2-3
CASSLVLTDYNSPLHF,TGCGCCAGCAGCTTGGTGTTGACAGACTATAATTCACCCCTCCACTTT,.,TRBV5-1,.,TRBJ1-6
CASSPGTGGSDGYTF,TGTGCCAGCAGCCCGGGGACAGGGGGTTCGGATGGCTACACCTTC,TRBD1,TRBV5-4,.,TRBJ1-2
CASIPGTSSTDTQYF,TGTGCCAGCATCCCCGGGACATCTAGCACAGATACGCAGTATTTT,.,TRBV2,.,TRBJ2-3
CASSLERGDSYEQYF,TGCGCCAGCAGCCTAGAGCGGGGGGACTCCTACGAGCAGTACTTC,TRBD2,TRBV4-1,.,TRBJ2-7
CASSPPTGNNEQFF,TGTGCCAGCAGCCCGCCGACAGGAAACAATGAGCAGTTCTTC,.,TRBV7-9,.,TRBJ2-1
CASSLMSSEAFF,TGCGCCAGCAGCTTGATGTCTTCTGAAGCTTTCTTT,.,TRBV5-1,.,TRBJ1-1
CASSRQGQIADTQYF,TGCGCCAGCAGCCGCCAGGGACAGATAGCAGATACGCAGTATTTT,TRBD1,TRBV5-1,.,TRBJ2-3
CASSPGQGPGNTIYF,TGTGCCAGCAGCCCGGGACAGGGCCCTGGAAACACCATATATTTT,TRBD1,TRBV11-3,.,TRBJ1-3
CASSDRAPMGYTF,TGTGCCAGCAGTGACAGGGCACCTATGGGCTACACCTTC,TRBD1,TRBV28,.,TRBJ1-2
CASRSAGGQETQYF,TGTGCCAGCAGGTCAGCGGGGGGGCAAGAGACCCAGTACTTC,TRBD2,TRBV2,.,TRBJ2-5
CASSNGETQYF,TGTGCCAGCTCTAACGGAGAGACCCAGTACTTC,.,TRBV5-6,.,TRBJ2-5
CASSFYGNTEAFF,TGTGCCAGCAGTTTTTACGGGAACACTGAAGCTTTCTTT,.,TRBV27,.,TRBJ1-1
CASSIRQGITEAFF,TGCGCCAGCAGTATAAGACAGGGGATCACTGAAGCTTTCTTT,TRBD1,TRBV4-1,.,TRBJ1-1
CASSSPGAEAFF,TGTGCCAGCAGTTCCCCAGGGGCTGAAGCTTTCTTT,.,TRBV27,.,TRBJ1-1
CASSVMGLAGIEQFF,TGTGCCAGCAGCGTAATGGGACTAGCGGGGATTGAGCAGTTCTTC,TRBD2,TRBV9,.,TRBJ2-1
CASTLEGGRGRNEAFF,TGTGCCAGCACCCTCGAAGGAGGCAGGGGGAGGAATGAAGCTTTCTTT,TRBD1,TRBV5-8,.,TRBJ1-1
CASSPQGGQEKLFF,TGTGCCAGCAGCCCTCAGGGGGGACAGGAAAAACTGTTTTTT,TRBD1,TRBV3-1/TRBV3-2,.,TRBJ1-4
CAISDAGGANYGYTF,TGTGCCATCAGTGATGCAGGGGGCGCTAACTATGGCTACACCTTC,TRBD1,TRBV10-3,.,TRBJ1-2
CASSRLGRGRYEQYF,TGCGCCAGCAGCCGTCTCGGGAGGGGTCGGTACGAGCAGTACTTC,TRBD2,TRBV4-1,once,TRBJ2-7
CAWMGQANEKLFF,TGTGCCTGGATGGGACAGGCTAATGAAAAACTGTTTTTT,TRBD1,TRBV30,.,TRBJ1-4
CAINAGGGNTIYF,TGTGCCATCAATGCAGGGGGTGGAAACACCATATATTTT,TRBD1,TRBV10-3,.,TRBJ1-3
CATSGGGLFGTDTQYF,TGTGCCACCAGTGGGGGAGGGCTGTTTGGCACAGATACGCAGTATTTT,TRBD2,TRBV24-1,.,TRBJ2-3
CASSQDVTGGKIGNEQYF,TGCGCCAGCAGCCAAGATGTTACAGGGGGCAAGATAGGGAACGAGCAGTACTTC,TRBD1,TRBV4-1,.,TRBJ2-7
CASRKTSATDTQYF,TGTGCCAGCAGGAAGACTAGCGCCACAGATACGCAGTATTTT,TRBD2,TRBV28,.,TRBJ2-3
CASSQESRDNQPQHF,TGCGCCAGCAGCCAAGAATCCAGGGATAATCAGCCCCAGCATTTT,.,TRBV4-1,few,TRBJ1-5
CASSREPDSNNEQFF,TGTGCCAGCAGCCGGGAGCCCGACTCAAACAATGAGCAGTTCTTC,.,TRBV3-1/TRBV3-2,.,TRBJ2-1
CASSLKQGTIYEQYF,TGTGCCAGCAGTTTAAAGCAGGGGACCATCTACGAGCAGTACTTC,.,TRBV27,.,TRBJ2-7
CASSSIQGTYTEAFF,TGTGCCAGCAGCTCGATACAGGGGACCTACACTGAAGCTTTCTTT,TRBD1,TRBV11-2,once,TRBJ1-1
CASSIRQVNTEAFF,TGTGCCAGTAGTATACGACAGGTTAACACTGAAGCTTTCTTT,.,TRBV19,.,TRBJ1-1
CATSDQGYEQYF,TGTGCCACCAGTGATCAGGGCTACGAGCAGTACTTC,.,TRBV24-1,.,TRBJ2-7
CASSFLGAGDTQYF,TGTGCCAGCAGCTTTTTGGGTGCAGGAGATACGCAGTATTTT,.,TRBV5-6,.,TRBJ2-3
CASADGTSLETQYF,TGTGCCAGCGCCGATGGAACTAGTCTTGAGACCCAGTACTTC,.,TRBV9,.,TRBJ2-5